What follows is one T cell receptor beta chain and its context. RNA transcripts gave rise to amplified TCR beta CDR3 regions. RT-PCR in the first round (using the HTBI primer set) targeted the TCR CDR3. Each CDR3 protein gets one entry after TCRdb re-called the multiplex PCR reads with MiXCR. There are about 580,000 distinct CDR3 sequences in the sample; 35% to 55% occur only once, and around 7.7% lies in the top ten. These data originate in a study of T cells in Graves' hyperthyroidism and ophthalmopathy. Germline CDR1 and CDR2: SGHTA and FQGNSA. CDR3 size: 17 residues. The ends lost 3 bases at V and 1 base at J; junction bases unmatched: 8. Criteria for exclusion of patients were uncontrolled infection, other autoimmune disease, pregnancy or lactation.

Sequencing was done on a sample of peripheral blood or thyroid tissue (not recorded which). The rearrangement uses TRBV7-2 and TRBJ2-5, with 10 bases aligning to TRBD2. The sequence was obtained from a woman between 18 and 30 years old with Graves' hyperthyroidism. CDR3 in amino acids: CASSFRRAGGPQETQYF. The CDR3 DNA sequence: TGTGCCAGCAGCTTCCGAAGAGCGGGAGGGCCCCAAGAGACCCAGTACTTC.